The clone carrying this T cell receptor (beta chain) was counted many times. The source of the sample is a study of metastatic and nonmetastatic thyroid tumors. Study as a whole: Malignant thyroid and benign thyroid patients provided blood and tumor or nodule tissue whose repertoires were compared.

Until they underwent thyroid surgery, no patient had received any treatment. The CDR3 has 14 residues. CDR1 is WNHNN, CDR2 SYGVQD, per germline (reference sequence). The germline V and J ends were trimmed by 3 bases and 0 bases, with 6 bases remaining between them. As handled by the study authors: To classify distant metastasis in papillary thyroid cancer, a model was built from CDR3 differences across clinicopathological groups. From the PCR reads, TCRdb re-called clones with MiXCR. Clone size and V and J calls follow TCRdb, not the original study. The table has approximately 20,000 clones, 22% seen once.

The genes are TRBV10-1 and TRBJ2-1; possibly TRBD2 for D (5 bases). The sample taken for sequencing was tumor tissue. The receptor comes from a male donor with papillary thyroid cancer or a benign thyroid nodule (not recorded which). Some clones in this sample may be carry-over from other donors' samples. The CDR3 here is CASSDRDSYNEQFF. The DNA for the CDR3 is TGCGCCAGCAGTGATCGGGACTCCTACAATGAGCAGTTCTTC.